The present T cell receptor beta chain was sequenced within a study of regulatory T cells in long-lasting Graves disease. Trimming left V 2 bases short and J 3 bases short, with 8 bases between. The germline V gene has CDR1 MNHEY and CDR2 SVGAGI. This CDR3 region has 14 residues. According to the study, TCR beta libraries were built with iRepertoire HTBI primers and CDR3-region Arm-PCR. MiXCR, applied by TCRdb to the multiplex PCR reads, yields one record per CDR3 protein. The sample records 360,000 or so distinct CDR3 sequences, over 9.5% being singletons. Time point here: newly diagnosed GD, antithyroid drugs for less than 3 months. PBMCs were the source of the RNA used for TCR sequencing. The sample was also reused in another study, on T cells in Graves' hyperthyroidism and ophthalmopathy. That report notes: Researchers ran a first-round RT-PCR on the TCR CDR3 using the HTBI primer set.

The V gene is TRBV6-5, the J gene TRBJ1-5; D gene unclear. The clonotype was recovered from a woman younger than 30 with Graves disease. This specimen consisted of peripheral blood mononuclear cells (PBMCs), obtained at new diagnosis, from a patient treated with antithyroid drugs. The CDR3 nucleotides read TGTGCCAGCAGTTACGATTACACCAATCAGCCCCAGCATTTT. This encodes CASSYDYTNQPQHF.